What follows are 21 T cell receptor beta chains derived from one specimen sequenced in a study of beta chain features in type 1 diabetes (dated by TCRdb to the late 2010s). On the study overall, not on this receptor specifically: Type 1 diabetes patients showed a moderate but significant shortening of TCRB CDR3 length in all four CD4+ subsets.

Receptors were amplified or captured by the immunoSEQ multiplex PCR assay. The High Capacity cDNA Reverse Transcription Kit was used to reverse transcribe all of the isolated RNA, meaning that expressed TCRB transcripts were what got sequenced. The clones in this table, taken by TCRdb from immuneACCESS, are in-frame only. Not every clone is retained; where verified, under half of the shortfall comes from an unresolved V gene, and the cause of the rest is unknown. For this sample the table gives 310,000 or so clones, of which roughly 9% were detected only once. Roughly 1% of the sample is held by the ten biggest clonotypes. These receptors have no identified antigens. Sequencing used central memory CD4+ T cells from blood. These receptors were obtained from a young man with type 1 diabetes.

The chain links TRBV15 to TRBJ2-2; D unclear. Trimming shortened V by 3 bases and J by 3 bases, and 17 bases separated the two germline ends. CDR1 and CDR2 (germline): LNHNV, YYDKDF (reference sequence). The CDR3 spans 17 residues. As DNA, the CDR3 is TGTGCCACCAGCAGTGGTCCCGCGGATCGGTACACCGGGGAGCTGTTTTTT. Translated: CATSSGPADRYTGELFF.

This clone was seen a handful of times. The rearrangement links TRBV28 to TRBJ1-3; a possible D gene is TRBD1 (6 bases). The V gene's germline CDR1 is MDHEN and CDR2 SYDVKM. The CDR3 totals 15 residues. V dropped 7 bases and J dropped 3 bases, with 16 bases sitting between them. The CDR3 region has the DNA TGTGCCAGCACCCCGGCGGGGGCGGGTGGAAACACCATATATTTT. It codes for CASTPAGAGGNTIYF.

The chain combines TRBV5-1 with TRBJ2-5, with 11 positions matching TRBD2. Germline lookup yields CDR1 SGHRS and CDR2 YFSETQ. With V trimmed by 4 bases and J by 3 bases, 8 bases remained unmatched. The CDR3 runs to 16 residues. CDR3 residues: CASSRTGTSGKETQYF. CDR3 DNA: TGCGCCAGCAGCAGAACCGGGACTAGCGGCAAAGAGACCCAGTACTTC.

The V gene is TRBV2, the J gene TRBJ1-5, with 9 positions matching TRBD1. V dropped 4 bases and J dropped 6; count of bases not matched to a gene: 7. This CDR3 has 15 residues. CDR1 and CDR2 from the germline V gene are SNHLY and FYNNEI. The CDR3 reads CASSGGTGTIQPQHF. In DNA, the CDR3 is TGTGCCAGCAGTGGCGGGACAGGGACCATTCAGCCCCAGCATTTT.

This clone was counted only a few times. The chain links TRBV7-9 to TRBJ2-3; tentatively, D is TRBD2 (6 bases). Trimming took 5 bases from V and 4 from J, leaving 10 bases between them. The V gene's germline CDR1 is SEHNR and CDR2 FQNEAQ (reference sequence). This CDR3 contains 13 residues. The CDR3 spells CASSRWGADTQYF. DNA for the CDR3: TGTGCCAGCAGCAGGTGGGGGGCAGATACGCAGTATTTT.

The rearrangement links TRBV25-1 to TRBJ1-2; the D is unclear. This CDR3 has 15 residues. Germline CDR1 reads MGHDK; CDR2 reads SYGVNS. Trimming stripped 1 base from V and 4 bases from J, with 13 bases between. The CDR3 is CASSESGWRTYGYTF. CDR3 in DNA: TGTGCCAGCAGTGAATCCGGGTGGAGGACCTATGGCTACACCTTC.

The chain links TRBV5-6 to TRBJ1-6, with TRBD1 as a possible D gene (5 bases). The CDR3 is 15 amino acids. V was trimmed by 2 bases and J by 7 bases, leaving 13 bases between them. Germline V gene data show CDR1 as SGHDT and CDR2 as YYEEEE. The CDR3 reads CASSLGRGWNSPLHF. CDR3 bases: TGTGCCAGCAGCTTAGGAAGGGGTTGGAATTCACCCCTCCACTTT.

The rearrangement uses TRBV5-1 and TRBJ1-6; D unclear. CDR1 is SGHRS and CDR2 is YFSETQ in the germline V gene. V was trimmed by 2 bases and J by 1 base, leaving 10 bases between them. The CDR3 covers 16 residues. This CDR3 is CASSFRPASYNSPLHF. CDR3 nucleotides: TGCGCCAGCAGCTTCCGTCCGGCGTCCTATAATTCACCCCTCCACTTT.

The rearrangement uses TRBV10-3 and TRBJ1-2; D call uncertain. The germline V gene has CDR1 ENHRY and CDR2 SYGVKD. CDR3 length equals 13 residues. The ends were cut back, 0 bases at V and 5 bases at J, with 7 bases in the middle. Written as DNA, the CDR3 is TGTGCCATCAGTGAGTCGGAAATGTATGGCTACACCTTC. Its protein is CAISESEMYGYTF.

This clone was counted many times. The chain recombines TRBV5-4 with TRBJ2-3, with 14 bases that match TRBD2. The junction had 8 bases not matched to a gene; V was cut back by 1 base and J by 4 bases. The CDR3 consists of 18 residues. Looked up from germline, CDR1 is SGHNT and CDR2 is YYREEE (reference sequence). The CDR3 DNA sequence: TGTGCCAGCAGCTTGATTATGGGACTAGCGGGGGCTCCAGATACGCAGTATTTT. The encoded protein is CASSLIMGLAGAPDTQYF.

This clone appeared many times. The rearrangement uses TRBV10-3 and TRBJ2-6, with D unresolved. Germline V gene lookup returns CDR1 ENHRY and CDR2 SYGVKD. V was shortened by 6 bases and J by 0 bases, with 9 bases between the two germline ends. The CDR3 has 15 residues. CDR3 in amino acids: CAISYTSSGANVLTF. In DNA form, the CDR3 reads TGTGCCATCAGCTACACAAGCTCTGGGGCCAACGTCCTGACTTTC.

This clone has ten or more counts. This sequence joins TRBV10-3 and TRBJ1-2, with 10 bases fitting TRBD1. Germline loops: CDR1 ENHRY, CDR2 SYGVKD. The CDR3 runs 13 residues. Trimming cost V 6 bases and J 9 bases; bases outside gene matches: 7. CDR3 region: CAIRSQDRGSYTF. Here the CDR3 DNA reads TGTGCCATCAGGTCCCAGGACAGGGGGAGCTACACCTTC.

CDR3 nucleotides: TGTGCCAGCAGCAAAGTTCGGCAGCGGGGGACCCTCCTGAACACCGGGGAGCTGTTTTTT. Translation gives CASSKVRQRGTLLNTGELFF. J is TRBJ2-2 and V is TRBV21-1; TRBD2, the table's D call, was not compared with the DNA. TRBV21-1 is described as a pseudogene. The CDR3 runs to 20 residues.

This clone showed up just a few times. The CDR3 here is CASSIEQPRPEAFF. The CDR3, as DNA: TGTGCCAGTAGTATAGAACAGCCAAGGCCTGAAGCTTTCTTT. The chain carries TRBV19 and TRBJ1-1; D remains unclear. This CDR3 is built from 14 residues. Germline CDR1 and CDR2: LNHDA and SQIVND (reference sequence). V was clipped by 0 bases and J by 6 bases, with 11 bases between them.

The table lists this clone with many counts. For the CDR3, the DNA is TGTGCCAGTAGGGGGAGCTACGAGCAGTACTTC. Protein product: CASRGSYEQYF. The chain joins TRBV10-3 to TRBJ2-7; tentative D call: TRBD1 (6 bases). The V end was cut by 10 bases, the J end by 3 bases, with 10 bases between. The germline V gene encodes CDR1 ENHRY and CDR2 SYGVKD. The CDR3 spans 11 residues.

This chain connects TRBV5-1 to TRBJ2-6, with TRBD1 identical over 7 bases. CDR1 and CDR2 (germline): SGHRS, YFSETQ. After removal of 5 bases from V and 2 bases from J, the junction contained 1 base not matched to a gene. The CDR3 has 14 amino acids. CDR3 residues: CASRQGAGANVLTF. The CDR3 nucleotides read TGCGCCAGCAGGCAGGGGGCTGGGGCCAACGTCCTGACTTTC. The full variable domain, with the rest looked up from reference TRBV5-1 and TRBJ2-6, is KAGVTQTPRYLIKTRGQQVTLSCSPISGHRSVSWYQQTPGQGLQFLFEYFSETQRNKGNFPGRFSGRQFSNSRSEMNVSTLELGDSALYLCASRQGAGANVLTFGAGSRLTVL.

The chain employs TRBV6-1 and TRBJ1-2, with 9 bases matching TRBD1. Per the germline V gene, CDR1 is MNHNS and CDR2 is SASEGT. With V trimmed by 10 bases and J by 3 bases, 6 bases remained unmatched. The CDR3 length is 13 residues. The CDR3: CATSDRGYYGYTF. The CDR3 DNA reads as TGTGCCACCTCGGACAGGGGTTACTATGGCTACACCTTC.

The chain joins TRBV6-1 to TRBJ1-2; D is uncertain. V lost 7 bases to trimming and J lost 5 bases, with 17 bases between them. Germline V CDR1 and CDR2: MNHNS, SASEGT. This CDR3 region has 14 residues. The CDR3 sequence: CASTHGEQPYGYTF. The DNA of the CDR3 is TGTGCCAGCACCCACGGGGAACAGCCATATGGCTACACCTTC.

In its sample, this clone was seen a few times. V gene TRBV14 combines with J gene TRBJ2-1, with D possibly matching TRBD2 (6 bases). With 8 bases removed from V and 6 bases from J, the gap between germline ends came to 11 bases. This CDR3 region has 12 residues. CDR1 is SGHDN and CDR2 is FVKESK in the germline V gene. CDR3 bases: TGTGCCAGCGGGGGACTTCGCAATGAGCAGTTCTTC. Its protein is CASGGLRNEQFF. The variable domain in full, completed from reference TRBV14 and TRBJ2-1, reads EAGVTQFPSHSVIEKGQTVTLRCDPISGHDNLYWYRRVMGKEIKFLLHFVKESKQDESGMPNNRFLAERTGGTYSTLKVQPAELEDSGVYFCASGGLRNEQFFGPGTRLTVL.

This sequence joins TRBV5-1 and TRBJ1-2, with D unclear. The V end lost 1 base, the J end lost 12 bases, and 13 bases lay between the germline ends. This CDR3 comprises 12 residues. Germline V gene data show CDR1 as SGHRS and CDR2 as YFSETQ. The CDR3 sequence is CASSLFRGENTF. The CDR3, as DNA: TGCGCCAGCAGCTTGTTTCGGGGAGAGAACACCTTC.

V is TRBV7-2 and J is TRBJ1-3; no firm D call. The germline V gene encodes CDR1 SGHTA and CDR2 FQGNSA. V lost 2 bases and J lost 4, with 9 bases in between. CDR3 length: 14 amino acids. CDR3 in DNA: TGTGCCAGCAGCTTAAACTGGAGAGGAAACACCATATATTTT. This gives the protein CASSLNWRGNTIYF.